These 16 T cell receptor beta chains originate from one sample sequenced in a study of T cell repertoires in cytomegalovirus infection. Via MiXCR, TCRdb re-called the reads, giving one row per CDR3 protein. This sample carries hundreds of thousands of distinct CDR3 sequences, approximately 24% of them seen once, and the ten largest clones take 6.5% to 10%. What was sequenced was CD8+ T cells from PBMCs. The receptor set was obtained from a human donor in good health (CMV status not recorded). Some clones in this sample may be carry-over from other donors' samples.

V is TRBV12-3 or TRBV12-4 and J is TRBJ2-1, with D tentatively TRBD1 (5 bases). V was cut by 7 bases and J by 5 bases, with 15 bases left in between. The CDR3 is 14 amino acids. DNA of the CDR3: TGTGCCAGCACCCTGAAGGGGCTCGACAATGAGCAGTTCTTC. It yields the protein CASTLKGLDNEQFF.

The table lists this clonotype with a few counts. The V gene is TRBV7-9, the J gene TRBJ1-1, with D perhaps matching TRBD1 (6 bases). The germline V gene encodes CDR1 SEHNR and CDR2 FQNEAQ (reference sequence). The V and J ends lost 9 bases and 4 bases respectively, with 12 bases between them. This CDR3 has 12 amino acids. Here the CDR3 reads CASEQGGTEAFF. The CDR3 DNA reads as TGTGCCAGTGAACAGGGCGGCACTGAAGCTTTCTTT. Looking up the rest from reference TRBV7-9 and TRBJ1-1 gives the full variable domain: DTGVSQNPRHKITKRGQNVTFRCDPISEHNRLYWYRQTLGQGPEFLTYFQNEAQLEKSRLLSDRFSAERPKGSFSTLEIQRTEQGDSAMYLCASEQGGTEAFFGQGTRLTVV.

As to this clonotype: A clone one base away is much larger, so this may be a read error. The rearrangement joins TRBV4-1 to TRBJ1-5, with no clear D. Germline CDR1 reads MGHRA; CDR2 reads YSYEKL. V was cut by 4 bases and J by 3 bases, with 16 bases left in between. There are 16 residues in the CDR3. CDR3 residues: CASSLSLGSDNQPQHF. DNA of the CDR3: TGCGCCAGCAGCCTCAGTCTAGGGTCTGACAATCAGCCCCAGCATTTT.

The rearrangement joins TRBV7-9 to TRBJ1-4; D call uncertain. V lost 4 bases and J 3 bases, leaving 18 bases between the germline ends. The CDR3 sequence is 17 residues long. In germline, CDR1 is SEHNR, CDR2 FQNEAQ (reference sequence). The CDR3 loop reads CASSSPARGFANEKLFF. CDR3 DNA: TGTGCCAGCAGCTCCCCCGCAAGAGGGTTTGCTAATGAAAAACTGTTTTTT.

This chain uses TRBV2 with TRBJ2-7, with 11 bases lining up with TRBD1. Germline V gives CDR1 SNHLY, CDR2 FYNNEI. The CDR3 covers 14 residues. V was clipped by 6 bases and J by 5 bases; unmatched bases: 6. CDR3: CASRRTGGADEQYF. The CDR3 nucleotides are TGTGCCAGCAGACGGACAGGGGGCGCAGACGAGCAGTACTTC. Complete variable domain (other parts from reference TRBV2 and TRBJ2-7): EPEVTQTPSHQVTQMGQEVILRCVPISNHLYFYWYRQILGQKVEFLVSFYNNEISEKSEIFDDQFSVERPDGSNFTLKIRSTKLEDSAMYFCASRRTGGADEQYFGPGTRLTVT.

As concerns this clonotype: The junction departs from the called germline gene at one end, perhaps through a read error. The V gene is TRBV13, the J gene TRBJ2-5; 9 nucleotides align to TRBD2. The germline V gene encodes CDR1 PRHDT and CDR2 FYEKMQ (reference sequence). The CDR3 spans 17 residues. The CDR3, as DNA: TGCACCAGCAGCCAGGGAATAGCGGGGGCGTACCAAGAGACCCAGTACTTC. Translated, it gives CTSSQGIAGAYQETQYF.

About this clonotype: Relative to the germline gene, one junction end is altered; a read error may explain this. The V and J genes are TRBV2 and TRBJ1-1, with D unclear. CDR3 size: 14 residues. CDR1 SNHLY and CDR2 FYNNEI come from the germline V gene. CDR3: CASSEPDGATETFF. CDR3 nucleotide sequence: TGTGCCAGCAGTGAACCCGATGGAGCCACTGAAACTTTCTTT.

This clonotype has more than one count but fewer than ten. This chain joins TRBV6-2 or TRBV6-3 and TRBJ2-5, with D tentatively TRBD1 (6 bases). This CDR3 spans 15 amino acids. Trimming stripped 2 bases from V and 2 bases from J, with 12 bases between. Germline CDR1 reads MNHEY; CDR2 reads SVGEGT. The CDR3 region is CASSYGLDSQETQYF. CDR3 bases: TGTGCCAGCAGTTACGGTTTGGACAGTCAAGAGACCCAGTACTTC.

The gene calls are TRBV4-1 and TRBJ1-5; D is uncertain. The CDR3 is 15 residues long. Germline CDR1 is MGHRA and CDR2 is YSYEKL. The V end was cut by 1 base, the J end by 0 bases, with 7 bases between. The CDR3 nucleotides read TGCGCCAGCAGCCAAGGCCTGTATAGCAATCAGCCCCAGCATTTT. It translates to CASSQGLYSNQPQHF.

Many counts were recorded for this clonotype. In DNA form, the CDR3 reads TGTGCCAGCAGTCCCGCGGGGGGAACGAGCACAGATACGCAGTATTTT. Protein product: CASSPAGGTSTDTQYF. The V call is TRBV6-2 or TRBV6-3, the J call TRBJ2-3, with 8 bases identical to TRBD2. The CDR3 totals 16 residues. Trimming removed 5 bases from V and 0 bases from J; junction bases left unmatched: 7. From germline, CDR1 is MNHEY and CDR2 SVGEGT.

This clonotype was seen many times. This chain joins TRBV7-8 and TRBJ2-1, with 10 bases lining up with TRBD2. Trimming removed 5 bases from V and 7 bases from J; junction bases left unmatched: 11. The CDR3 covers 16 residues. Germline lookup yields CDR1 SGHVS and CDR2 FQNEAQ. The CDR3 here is CASSDMVGAGGNEQFF. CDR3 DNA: TGTGCCAGCAGCGACATGGTAGGAGCGGGGGGGAATGAGCAGTTCTTC.

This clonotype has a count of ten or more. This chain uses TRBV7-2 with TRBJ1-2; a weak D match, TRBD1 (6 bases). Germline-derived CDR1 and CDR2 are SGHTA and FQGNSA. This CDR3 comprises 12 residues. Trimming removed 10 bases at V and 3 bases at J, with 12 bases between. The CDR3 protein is CAITGNDYGYTF. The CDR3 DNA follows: TGTGCCATTACAGGGAATGACTATGGCTACACCTTC.

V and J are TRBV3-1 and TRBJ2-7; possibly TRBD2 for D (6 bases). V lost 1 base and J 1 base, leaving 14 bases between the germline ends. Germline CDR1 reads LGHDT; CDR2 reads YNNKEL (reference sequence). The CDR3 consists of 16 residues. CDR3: CASSQGVRGVSYEQYF. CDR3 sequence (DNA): TGTGCCAGCAGCCAAGGCGTGCGGGGAGTATCCTACGAGCAGTACTTC.

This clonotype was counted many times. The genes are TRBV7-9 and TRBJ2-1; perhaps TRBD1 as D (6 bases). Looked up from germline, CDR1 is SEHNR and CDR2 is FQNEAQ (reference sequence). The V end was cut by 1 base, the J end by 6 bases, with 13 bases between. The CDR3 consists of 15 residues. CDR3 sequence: CASSLVSRGSNEQFF. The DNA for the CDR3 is TGTGCCAGCAGCTTAGTCTCGAGGGGGAGCAATGAGCAGTTCTTC. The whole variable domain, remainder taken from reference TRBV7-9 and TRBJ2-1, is DTGVSQNPRHKITKRGQNVTFRCDPISEHNRLYWYRQTLGQGPEFLTYFQNEAQLEKSRLLSDRFSAERPKGSFSTLEIQRTEQGDSAMYLCASSLVSRGSNEQFFGPGTRLTVL.

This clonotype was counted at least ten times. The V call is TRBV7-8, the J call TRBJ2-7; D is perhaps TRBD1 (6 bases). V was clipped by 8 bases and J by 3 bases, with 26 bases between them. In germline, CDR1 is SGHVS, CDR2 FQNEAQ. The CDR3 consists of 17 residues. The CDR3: CASALLGQSAGLYEQYF. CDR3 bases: TGTGCCAGCGCGTTGCTTGGACAGTCGGCCGGGCTCTACGAGCAGTACTTC.

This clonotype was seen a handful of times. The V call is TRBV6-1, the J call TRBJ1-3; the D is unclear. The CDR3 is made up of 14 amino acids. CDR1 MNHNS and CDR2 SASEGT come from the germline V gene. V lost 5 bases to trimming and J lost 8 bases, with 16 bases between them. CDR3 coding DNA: TGTGCCAGCAGTTTCCTCATACACGTGGACACCATATATTTT. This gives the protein CASSFLIHVDTIYF.